The 24 T cell receptor beta chains below come from one sample, sequenced in a study of control samples from healthy donors and cancer patients (dated by TCRdb to the early 2020s). Receptors were amplified or captured by the immunoSEQ multiplex PCR assay. The clones in this table, taken by TCRdb from immuneACCESS, are in-frame only. Not every clone is retained; where verified, under half of the shortfall comes from an unresolved V gene, and the cause of the rest is unknown. For this sample there are some 20,000 clones; 88% appear just once. The ten top clones hold around 10% of the sample. The source material was PBMCs. The receptor set was obtained from a woman aged 55-70 years with head and neck cancer.

This clone was recorded only once. The chain couples TRBV16 to TRBJ2-1; maybe TRBD2 (6 bases). Per the germline V gene, CDR1 is KGHSY and CDR2 is FQNENV. V was clipped by 7 bases and J by 3 bases, with 13 bases between them. This CDR3 has 14 residues. As DNA, the CDR3 is TGTGCCAGCACGATCCGGACTATCTACAATGAGCAGTTCTTC. This sequence encodes CASTIRTIYNEQFF.

The V gene is TRBV27, the J gene TRBJ2-3; 7 bases match TRBD2. CDR1 and CDR2 (germline): MNHEY, SMNVEV (reference sequence). CDR3 length: 18 amino acids. With V trimmed by 5 bases and J by 5 bases, 19 bases remained unmatched. The CDR3 loop is CASSPPDVSGNGGDTQYF. CDR3 sequence (DNA): TGTGCCAGCAGTCCACCGGACGTAAGCGGGAACGGAGGAGATACGCAGTATTTT.

This sequence joins TRBV7-3 and TRBJ2-2; perhaps TRBD2 as D (5 bases). The V gene lost 5 bases and the J gene lost 0 bases, with 13 bases spanning the gap. The germline CDR1 and CDR2 sequences are SGHTA and FQGTGA. The CDR3 contains 16 residues. The CDR3: CASSLGRVANTGELFF. In DNA form, the CDR3 reads TGTGCCAGCAGCCTCGGGCGGGTAGCGAACACCGGGGAGCTGTTTTTT. The full variable domain, completed using reference TRBV7-3 and TRBJ2-2, is GAGVSQTPSNKVTEKGKYVELRCDPISGHTALYWYRQSLGQGPEFLIYFQGTGAADDSGLPNDRFFAVRPEGSVSTLKIQRTERGDSAVYLCASSLGRVANTGELFFGEGSRLTVL.

The V gene is TRBV5-4, the J gene TRBJ1-5; D is undetermined. In germline, CDR1 is SGHNT, CDR2 YYREEE (reference sequence). V was pared by 4 bases and J by 0 bases, with 14 bases between. The CDR3 extends over 16 amino acids. The CDR3 region has the DNA TGTGCCAGCAGCCCGTCCCTGGACTATAGCAATCAGCCCCAGCATTTT. Translation gives CASSPSLDYSNQPQHF.

V gene TRBV28 combines with J gene TRBJ2-7, with D unclear. The V gene lost 10 bases and the J gene lost 4 bases, with 17 bases spanning the gap. Germline CDR1 reads MDHEN; CDR2 reads SYDVKM. The CDR3 has 13 residues. The DNA for the CDR3 is TGTGCCATCACAGTACCCGGTTCTTACGAGCAGTACTTC. Translated, it gives CAITVPGSYEQYF.

V and J are TRBV7-2 and TRBJ2-7; 7 bases map to TRBD2. This CDR3 spans 13 amino acids. Germline V gene sequence: CDR1 SGHTA, CDR2 FQGNSA. V shed 3 bases and J 6 bases; nucleotides not matched to a gene: 5. The CDR3 here is CASSLGGSGEQYF. The CDR3 region has the DNA TGTGCCAGCAGCTTGGGCGGGAGTGGCGAGCAGTACTTC.

The rearrangement joins TRBV4-1 to TRBJ2-1, with 11 bases fitting TRBD2. The CDR3 runs to 19 residues. Germline values: CDR1 MGHRA, CDR2 YSYEKL. V shed 2 bases, J shed 6 bases, and the junction held 15 bases outside the gene matches. In nucleotides, the CDR3 is TGCGCCAGCAGCCAACTCGATCTTGGTCTAGCGGGAGGAGTCAATGAGCAGTTCTTC. This sequence encodes CASSQLDLGLAGGVNEQFF.

A single count supports this clone. The CDR3 region is CASSGTVDWGETQYF. DNA for the CDR3: TGTGCCAGCAGCGGGACGGTGGATTGGGGGGAGACCCAGTACTTC. The rearrangement joins TRBV5-6 to TRBJ2-5; D is tentatively TRBD1 or TRBD2 (5 bases each). The length of the CDR3 is 15 residues. From germline, CDR1 is SGHDT and CDR2 YYEEEE. V was cut by 4 bases and J by 5 bases, with 18 bases left in between.

This chain joins TRBV24-1 and TRBJ2-5, with D possibly matching TRBD1 (6 bases). Per germline, CDR1 KGHDR and CDR2 SFDVKD. The CDR3 loop spans 15 amino acids. V was cut by 3 bases and J by 3 bases, with 13 bases left in between. CDR3 DNA: TGTGCCACCAGTGATATTAAGACAGGAGAAGAGACCCAGTACTTC. This translates into CATSDIKTGEETQYF.

CDR3 in amino acids: CASSPTIYNEQFF. CDR3 in DNA: TGTGCCAGCAGCCCCACCATATACAATGAGCAGTTCTTC. The chain couples TRBV12-3 or TRBV12-4 to TRBJ2-1; no clear D. The CDR3 has 13 residues. Trimming pared 6 bases from V and 4 bases from J, leaving 10 bases between.

This sequence joins TRBV30 and TRBJ2-7, with D possibly called TRBD1 or TRBD2 (5 bases each). The germline V and J ends were trimmed by 7 bases and 1 base, with 14 bases remaining between them. Germline CDR1 is GTSNPN and CDR2 is SVGIG (reference sequence). The CDR3 is made up of 13 amino acids. CDR3 residues: CALLPEGSYEQYF. The DNA of the CDR3 is TGTGCCTTACTTCCCGAGGGGTCCTACGAGCAGTACTTC. Full variable domain (missing parts from reference TRBV30 and TRBJ2-7): SQTIHQWPATLVQPVGSPLSLECTVEGTSNPNLYWYRQAAGRGLQLLFYSVGIGQISSEVPQNLSASRPQDRQFILSSKKLLLSDSGFYLCALLPEGSYEQYFGPGTRLTVT.

The CDR3 bases are TGTGCCAGCAGTTACTTTAATCAGCCCCAGCATTTT. Its translation: CASSYFNQPQHF. V usage is TRBV6-6 and J usage is TRBJ1-5, with D hard to call. Germline V CDR1 and CDR2: MNHNY, SVGAGI (reference sequence). The CDR3 spans 12 residues. V lost 1 base and J 4 bases, leaving 2 bases between the germline ends.

This chain uses TRBV13 with TRBJ2-2; 9 bases line up with TRBD2. V dropped 4 bases and J dropped 5; count of bases not matched to a gene: 8. Germline V CDR1 and CDR2: PRHDT, FYEKMQ (reference sequence). This CDR3 region has 16 residues. The CDR3 loop is CASSSPTSGVTGELFF. CDR3 nucleotides: TGTGCCAGCAGCTCACCGACTAGCGGAGTAACCGGGGAGCTGTTTTTT.

The rearrangement links TRBV3-1 (or the pseudogene TRBV3-2) to TRBJ1-3, with unresolved D. The V end lost 4 bases, the J end lost 4 bases, and 11 bases lay between the germline ends. Per germline, CDR1 LGHDT and CDR2 YNNKEL (reference sequence). The CDR3 has 14 amino acids. This chain's CDR3 is CASSLTVSGNTIYF. The CDR3 region has the DNA TGTGCCAGCAGCCTCACGGTTTCGGGAAACACCATATATTTT.

The count of this clone is one. The rearrangement links TRBV13 to TRBJ2-4, with D possibly TRBD1 on 6 matching bases. Trimming left V 2 bases short and J 1 base short, with 6 bases between. Germline assignment: CDR1 PRHDT and CDR2 FYEKMQ (reference sequence). The CDR3 sequence is 14 residues long. The CDR3 sequence: CASSLTGAKNIQYF. DNA for the CDR3: TGTGCCAGCAGCTTAACAGGGGCCAAAAACATTCAGTACTTC.

This clone was counted once. The rearrangement joins TRBV12-3 or TRBV12-4 to TRBJ1-2; D is possibly TRBD1 (6 bases). Trimming removed 3 bases at V and 4 bases at J, with 9 bases between. This CDR3 contains 13 residues. CDR3 DNA: TGTGCCAGCAGTTTTCAGGGGTCCTATGGCTACACCTTC. Protein product: CASSFQGSYGYTF.

This rearrangement joins TRBV2 to TRBJ1-4, with TRBD1 identical over 7 bases. Trimming removed 6 bases from V and 4 bases from J; junction bases left unmatched: 5. This CDR3 is 14 amino acids long. CDR1 and CDR2 from the germline V gene are SNHLY and FYNNEI. CDR3 amino acids: CASRGQPFNEKLFF. CDR3 nucleotide sequence: TGTGCCAGCAGGGGACAGCCGTTTAATGAAAAACTGTTTTTT. The variable domain in full, with the rest retrieved from reference TRBV2 and TRBJ1-4, is EPEVTQTPSHQVTQMGQEVILRCVPISNHLYFYWYRQILGQKVEFLVSFYNNEISEKSEIFDDQFSVERPDGSNFTLKIRSTKLEDSAMYFCASRGQPFNEKLFFGSGTQLSVL.

This clone was picked up one time. The rearrangement uses TRBV29-1 and TRBJ2-1, with 12 bases identical to TRBD2. Per the germline V gene, CDR1 is SQVTM and CDR2 is ANQGSEA. The CDR3 covers 15 residues. J gave up 5 bases and V 4 bases, and 6 bases lay outside the gene matches. CDR3 region: CSVVRTSGIDNEQFF. CDR3 coding DNA: TGCAGCGTTGTCCGGACTAGCGGGATCGACAATGAGCAGTTCTTC.

This clone appeared a single time. The chain employs TRBV10-2 and TRBJ2-2, with D unclear. The germline V gene has CDR1 WSHSY and CDR2 SAAADI. The CDR3 is 14 residues long. Trimming removed 0 bases from V and 4 bases from J, with 6 bases in between. The CDR3 coding sequence is TGCGCCAGCAGTGAGTCGAGGAGCACCGGGGAGCTGTTTTTT. Translating it yields CASSESRSTGELFF.

The chain recombines TRBV7-6 with TRBJ2-7; 13 nucleotides agree with TRBD2. Germline V gene sequence: CDR1 SGHVS, CDR2 FNYEAQ. V lost 4 bases to trimming and J lost 5 bases; unmatched junction nucleotides: 5. The CDR3 contains 15 residues. Here the CDR3 DNA reads TGTGCCAGCAGCTGGACTAGCGGGAGATTAAACGAGCAGTACTTC. This translates into CASSWTSGRLNEQYF.

This clone was counted a few times. The chain combines TRBV10-1 with TRBJ2-1; possibly TRBD2 for D (6 bases). CDR1 is WNHNN, CDR2 SYGVQD, per germline (reference sequence). The CDR3 spans 18 residues. The V gene lost 3 bases and the J gene lost 6 bases, with 24 bases spanning the gap. CDR3 DNA: TGCGCCAGCAGTGAAGTAAGGGGAGGCAGGCTTTCGGGCAATGAGCAGTTCTTC. Amino acids: CASSEVRGGRLSGNEQFF.

Concerning this clone itself: Other DNA sequences from this sample encode an identical CDR3 as well. This rearrangement joins TRBV18 to TRBJ2-3; the D gene could be TRBD1 or TRBD2 (5 bases each). Germline assignment: CDR1 KGHSH and CDR2 LQKENI. V lost 2 bases and J 2 bases, leaving 11 bases between the germline ends. This CDR3 has 15 residues. The CDR3 nucleotides are TGTGCCAGCTCACCAGTCTCGGGACCCACAGATACGCAGTATTTT. Translated: CASSPVSGPTDTQYF.

This clone was seen a single time. The rearrangement links TRBV5-1 to TRBJ2-7; tentatively, D is TRBD2 (5 bases). V lost 0 bases and J lost 4, with 11 bases in between. The CDR3 has 14 residues. Germline CDR1 is SGHRS and CDR2 is YFSETQ. CDR3: CASSLAVGRYEQYF. CDR3 coding DNA: TGCGCCAGCAGCTTGGCCGTTGGGAGATACGAGCAGTACTTC. Full variable domain (missing parts from reference TRBV5-1 and TRBJ2-7): KAGVTQTPRYLIKTRGQQVTLSCSPISGHRSVSWYQQTPGQGLQFLFEYFSETQRNKGNFPGRFSGRQFSNSRSEMNVSTLELGDSALYLCASSLAVGRYEQYFGPGTRLTVT.

The chain has TRBV6-4 and TRBJ1-1; no firm D call. The CDR3 is 13 residues long. Germline assignment: CDR1 MRHNA and CDR2 SNTAGT. The germline V and J ends were trimmed by 6 bases and 1 base, with 9 bases remaining between them. The CDR3 is CASRTGPNTEAFF. CDR3 sequence (DNA): TGTGCCAGCAGAACCGGGCCGAACACTGAAGCTTTCTTT.